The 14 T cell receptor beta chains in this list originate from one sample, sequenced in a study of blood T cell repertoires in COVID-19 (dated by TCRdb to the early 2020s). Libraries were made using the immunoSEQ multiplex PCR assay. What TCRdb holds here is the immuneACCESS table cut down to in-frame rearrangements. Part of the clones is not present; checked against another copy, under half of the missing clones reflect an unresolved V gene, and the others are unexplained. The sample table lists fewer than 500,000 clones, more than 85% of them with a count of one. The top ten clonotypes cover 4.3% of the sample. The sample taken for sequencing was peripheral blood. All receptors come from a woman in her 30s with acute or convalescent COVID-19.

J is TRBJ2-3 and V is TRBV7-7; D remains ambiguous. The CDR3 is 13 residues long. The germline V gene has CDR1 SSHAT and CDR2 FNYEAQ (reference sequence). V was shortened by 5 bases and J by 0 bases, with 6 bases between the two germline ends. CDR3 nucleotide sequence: TGTGCCAGCAGCCCTCCTAGCACAGATACGCAGTATTTT. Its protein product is CASSPPSTDTQYF. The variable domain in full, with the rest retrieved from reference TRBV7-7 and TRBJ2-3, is GAGVSQSPRYKVTKRGQDVTLRCDPISSHATLYWYQQALGQGPEFLTYFNYEAQPDKSGLPSDRFSAERPEGSISTLTIQRTEQRDSAMYRCASSPPSTDTQYFGPGTRLTVL.

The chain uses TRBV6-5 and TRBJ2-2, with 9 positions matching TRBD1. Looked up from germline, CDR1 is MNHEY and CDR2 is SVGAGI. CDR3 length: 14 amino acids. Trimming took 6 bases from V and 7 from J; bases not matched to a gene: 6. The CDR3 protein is CASRRGQGFGELFF. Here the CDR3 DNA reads TGTGCCAGCAGAAGAGGACAGGGGTTCGGGGAGCTGTTTTTT.

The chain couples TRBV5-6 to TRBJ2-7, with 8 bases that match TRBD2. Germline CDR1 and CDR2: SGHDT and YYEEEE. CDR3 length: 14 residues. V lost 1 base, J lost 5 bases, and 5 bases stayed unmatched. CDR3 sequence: CASSLPGGADEQYF. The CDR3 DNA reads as TGTGCCAGCAGCTTGCCGGGGGGGGCCGACGAGCAGTACTTC.

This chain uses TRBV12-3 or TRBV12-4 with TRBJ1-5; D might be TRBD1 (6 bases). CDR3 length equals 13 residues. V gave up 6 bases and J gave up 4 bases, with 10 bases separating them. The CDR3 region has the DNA TGTGCCAGCAGGGGGGACACAAATCAGCCCCAGCATTTT. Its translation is CASRGDTNQPQHF.

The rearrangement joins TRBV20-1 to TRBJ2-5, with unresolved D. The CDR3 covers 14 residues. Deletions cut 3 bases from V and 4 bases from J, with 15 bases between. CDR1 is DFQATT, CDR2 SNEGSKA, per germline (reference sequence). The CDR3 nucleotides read TGCAGTGCTAGTCCTTACCAGTTATCAGAGACCCAGTACTTC. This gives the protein CSASPYQLSETQYF.

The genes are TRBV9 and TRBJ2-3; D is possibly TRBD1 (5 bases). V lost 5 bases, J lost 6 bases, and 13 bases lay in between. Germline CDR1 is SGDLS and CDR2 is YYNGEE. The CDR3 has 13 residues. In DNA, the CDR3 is TGTGCCAGCAGTACAGGCGAGGCTGATACGCAGTATTTT. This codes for CASSTGEADTQYF.

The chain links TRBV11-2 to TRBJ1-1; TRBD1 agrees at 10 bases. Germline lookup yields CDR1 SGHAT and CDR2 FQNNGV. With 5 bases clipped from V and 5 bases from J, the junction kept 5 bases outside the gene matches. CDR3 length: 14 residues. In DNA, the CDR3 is TGTGCCAGCAGCACGACAGGGGGCGGAACTGAAGCTTTCTTT. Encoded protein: CASSTTGGGTEAFF.

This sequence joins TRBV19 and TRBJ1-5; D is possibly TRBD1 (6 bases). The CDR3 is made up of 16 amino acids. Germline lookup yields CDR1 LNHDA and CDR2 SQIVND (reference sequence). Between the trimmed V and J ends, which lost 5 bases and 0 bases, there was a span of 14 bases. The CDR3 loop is CASSFRQEHSNQPQHF. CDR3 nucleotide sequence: TGTGCCAGTAGTTTCCGACAGGAACATAGCAATCAGCCCCAGCATTTT.

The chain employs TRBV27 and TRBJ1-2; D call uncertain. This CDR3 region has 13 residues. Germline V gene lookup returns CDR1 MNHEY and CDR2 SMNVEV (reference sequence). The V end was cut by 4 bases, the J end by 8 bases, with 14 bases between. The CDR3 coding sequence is TGTGCCAGCAGTTCCCTCCCCGGAGGCGGCTACACCTTC. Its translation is CASSSLPGGGYTF.

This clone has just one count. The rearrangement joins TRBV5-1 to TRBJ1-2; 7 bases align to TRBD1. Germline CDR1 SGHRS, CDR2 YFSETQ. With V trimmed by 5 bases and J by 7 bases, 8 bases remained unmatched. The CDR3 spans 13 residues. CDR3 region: CASSFTGAVGYTF. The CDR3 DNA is TGCGCCAGCAGTTTCACAGGGGCTGTTGGCTACACCTTC.

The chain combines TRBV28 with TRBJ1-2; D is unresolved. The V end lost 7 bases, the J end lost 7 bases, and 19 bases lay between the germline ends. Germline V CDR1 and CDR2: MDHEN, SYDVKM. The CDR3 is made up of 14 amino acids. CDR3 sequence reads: CASIRPEGLGGYTF. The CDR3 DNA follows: TGTGCCAGCATTAGGCCTGAGGGTTTGGGTGGCTACACCTTC.

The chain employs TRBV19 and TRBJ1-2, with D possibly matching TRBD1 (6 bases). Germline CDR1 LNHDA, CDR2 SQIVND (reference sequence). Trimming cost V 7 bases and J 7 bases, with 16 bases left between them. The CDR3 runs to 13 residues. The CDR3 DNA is TGTGCCAGTATCGGGACGGCGACAGGTGGCTACACCTTC. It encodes CASIGTATGGYTF.

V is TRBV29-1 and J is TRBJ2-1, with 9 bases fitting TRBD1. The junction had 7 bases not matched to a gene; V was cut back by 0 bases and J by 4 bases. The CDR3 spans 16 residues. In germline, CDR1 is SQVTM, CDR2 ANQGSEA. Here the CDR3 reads CSVEENRGLRYNEQFF. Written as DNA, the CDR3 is TGCAGCGTTGAAGAAAACAGGGGGCTACGGTACAATGAGCAGTTCTTC.

This chain's CDR3 is CASSLRVAGDQFF. CDR3 DNA: TGTGCCAGCAGCTTACGGGTAGCGGGGGATCAGTTCTTC. The V call is TRBV7-8, the J call TRBJ2-1; TRBD2 aligns across 9 bases. The CDR3 totals 13 residues. Losses at the gene ends were 2 bases for V and 13 bases for J; bases not matched to a gene: 6. CDR1 is SGHVS and CDR2 is FQNEAQ in the germline V gene.